These 20 T cell receptor beta chains originate from one sample sequenced in a study of regulatory T cells in long-lasting Graves disease. Arm-PCR of CDR3 regions and iRepertoire HTBI primers were the basis on which TCR beta libraries were built. From the multiplex PCR reads, TCRdb called clonotypes with MiXCR, one entry per CDR3 protein. The sample contains 350,000 to 400,000 distinct CDR3 sequences, roughly 17% of which appear only once. Documented time point: newly diagnosed GD, antithyroid drugs for less than 3 months. RNA isolated from PBMCs was used to make the TCR library. The same sample was also studied in work on T cells in Graves' hyperthyroidism and ophthalmopathy.

The source material was peripheral blood mononuclear cells (PBMCs), sampled at new diagnosis, from a patient treated with antithyroid drugs. These receptors were obtained from a woman between 18 and 29 years old with Graves disease.

This clonotype occurred many times. The chain couples TRBV28 to TRBJ2-3; 8 nucleotides match TRBD1. Germline CDR1 reads MDHEN; CDR2 reads SYDVKM. With V trimmed by 6 bases and J by 3 bases, 8 bases remained unmatched. The CDR3 spans 15 residues. The CDR3 DNA sequence: TGTGCCAGCAGACCACAGGGGGTGTGGACAGATACGCAGTATTTT. It encodes CASRPQGVWTDTQYF.

This clonotype was seen at least ten times. V usage is TRBV12-3 or TRBV12-4 and J usage is TRBJ1-2; D call uncertain. The CDR3 has 13 amino acids. V gave up 3 bases and J gave up 4 bases, with 9 bases separating them. This chain's CDR3 is CASSFLGTYGYTF. The CDR3 DNA is TGTGCCAGCAGTTTCCTCGGAACCTATGGCTACACCTTC.

This clonotype was recorded a few times. The CDR3 DNA follows: TGTGCCAGCAGCCCCCAGGACACCGGGGAGCTGTTTTTT. The encoded protein is CASSPQDTGELFF. The chain has TRBV27 and TRBJ2-2; D unresolved. The CDR3 totals 13 residues. Germline CDR1 MNHEY, CDR2 SMNVEV (reference sequence). Trimming removed 6 bases at V and 3 bases at J, with 8 bases between.

This clonotype was found many times. V usage is TRBV12-3 or TRBV12-4 and J usage is TRBJ2-1; D is undetermined. The CDR3 is 13 residues long. V was cut by 4 bases and J by 4 bases, with 8 bases left in between. The CDR3 DNA sequence: TGTGCCAGCAGTTCCGGCCGGTACAATGAGCAGTTCTTC. As protein: CASSSGRYNEQFF.

This chain links TRBV12-3 or TRBV12-4 with TRBJ1-1; D is ambiguous. Trimming stripped 6 bases from V and 6 bases from J, with 11 bases between. The CDR3 is 12 amino acids. The CDR3 loop is CASSPGSAEAFF. The DNA of the CDR3 is TGTGCCAGCAGCCCGGGCAGCGCTGAAGCTTTCTTT.

This chain connects TRBV12-3 or TRBV12-4 to TRBJ2-7, with 8 positions matching TRBD2. The ends lost 3 bases at V and 7 bases at J; junction bases unmatched: 2. This CDR3 comprises 12 residues. The chain's CDR3 is CASSFGRGEQYF. In nucleotides, the CDR3 is TGTGCCAGCAGTTTCGGGAGGGGAGAGCAGTACTTC.

This clonotype has ten or more counts. The V call is TRBV6-1, the J call TRBJ1-6; TRBD1 is a possible D gene (6 bases). Germline values: CDR1 MNHNS, CDR2 SASEGT. Trimming left V 6 bases short and J 6 bases short, with 9 bases between. The CDR3 totals 13 residues. The CDR3 DNA sequence: TGTGCCAGCAGGACAGGAGTTAATTCACCCCTCCACTTT. Its translation: CASRTGVNSPLHF.

This clonotype was counted ten times or more. The CDR3 region is CASSYAYEQYF. Here the CDR3 DNA reads TGTGCCAGCAGTTACGCTTACGAGCAGTACTTC. V is TRBV6-5 and J is TRBJ2-7, with D unresolved. Trimming left V 2 bases short and J 4 bases short, with 3 bases between. The CDR3 covers 11 residues. Germline CDR1 reads MNHEY; CDR2 reads SVGAGI.

A note on this clonotype: No conserved phenylalanine or tryptophan is present at the end of the CDR3, so a read error is the likely explanation. V and J are TRBV6-1 and TRBJ2-1; 9 nucleotides match TRBD2. CDR1 and CDR2 from the germline V gene are MNHNS and SASEGT. The CDR3 length is 15 residues. After removal of 6 bases from V and 5 bases from J, the junction contained 8 bases not matched to a gene. CDR3 residues: CASRRVREGNNEQFL. In DNA form, the CDR3 reads TGTGCCAGCAGGAGGGTGCGGGAGGGGAACAATGAGCAGTTCCTC.

This clonotype occurred a few times. Being one base from a much bigger clone, this may be a read error. The chain has TRBV7-6 and TRBJ2-3; D is perhaps TRBD2 (5 bases). The J call is in doubt because the DNA end fits TRBJ2-5 better. Per germline, CDR1 SGHVS and CDR2 FNYEAQ. This CDR3 has 14 residues. DNA for the CDR3: TGTGCCAGCAGCTTAGGATTTGGGTTGGAGGCCCAGTACTTC. Its translation is CASSLGFGLEAQYF.

This clonotype was detected a few times. V and J are TRBV2 and TRBJ1-3; D might be TRBD1 (6 bases). Between the trimmed V and J ends, which lost 7 bases and 0 bases, there was a span of 10 bases. Germline CDR1 is SNHLY and CDR2 is FYNNEI. CDR3 length equals 14 residues. The CDR3 here is CASMGHHSGNTIYF. The CDR3 nucleotides read TGTGCCAGCATGGGACACCACTCTGGAAACACCATATATTTT. Filled out from reference TRBV2 and TRBJ1-3, the complete variable domain reads EPEVTQTPSHQVTQMGQEVILRCVPISNHLYFYWYRQILGQKVEFLVSFYNNEISEKSEIFDDQFSVERPDGSNFTLKIRSTKLEDSAMYFCASMGHHSGNTIYFGEGSWLTVV.

This clonotype was recorded at least ten times. V is TRBV7-9 and J is TRBJ2-4, with 7 bases identical to TRBD1. The CDR3 runs 15 residues. V lost 5 bases and J lost 2; bases outside the gene matches: 6. Germline assignment: CDR1 SEHNR and CDR2 FQNEAQ (reference sequence). CDR3 sequence (DNA): TGTGCCAGCAGCCTAGTACAGGGGACCAAAAACATTCAGTACTTC. It is translated as CASSLVQGTKNIQYF.

The chain joins TRBV11-2 to TRBJ1-5; TRBD1 is a possible D gene (5 bases). The germline V gene encodes CDR1 SGHAT and CDR2 FQNNGV. CDR3 length equals 15 residues. Trimming removed 5 bases from V and 6 bases from J, with 17 bases in between. Here the CDR3 reads CASSPSGASGQPQHF. The CDR3 DNA follows: TGTGCCAGCAGCCCTAGCGGGGCATCGGGTCAGCCCCAGCATTTT.

This clonotype was observed at least ten times. The chain carries TRBV5-1 and TRBJ2-7, with 12 bases identical to TRBD2. After removal of 5 bases from V and 0 bases from J, the junction contained 9 bases not matched to a gene. The CDR3 runs 17 residues. CDR1 and CDR2 from the germline V gene are SGHRS and YFSETQ. The CDR3 sequence: CASRGVGLAGNSYEQYF. The CDR3, as DNA: TGCGCCAGCAGGGGAGTAGGACTAGCGGGGAACTCCTACGAGCAGTACTTC.

This clonotype was detected ten times or more. J is TRBJ2-2 and V is TRBV20-1; D is unclear. Germline CDR1 DFQATT, CDR2 SNEGSKA (reference sequence). The germline V and J ends were trimmed by 6 bases and 3 bases, with 11 bases remaining between them. The CDR3 runs to 13 residues. The chain's CDR3 is CSAEGMDTGELFF. The CDR3 DNA reads as TGCAGTGCGGAAGGGATGGACACCGGGGAGCTGTTTTTT.

This clonotype was seen many times. This chain joins TRBV3-1 and TRBJ2-3, with a possible D match to TRBD2 (5 bases). Germline CDR1 and CDR2: LGHDT and YNNKEL (reference sequence). The CDR3 totals 13 residues. V was cut by 6 bases and J by 5 bases, with 12 bases left in between. The CDR3 DNA reads as TGTGCCAGCAGTCCCTTCGCGGGAGATACGCAGTATTTT. Amino acids: CASSPFAGDTQYF.

This clonotype was detected many times. CDR3 in DNA: TGTGCCAGCTCGCCCGGAGGAGGCAGTACTTATGAAAAACTGTTTTTT. Translating it yields CASSPGGGSTYEKLFF. V gene TRBV18 combines with J gene TRBJ1-4, with D unresolved. The CDR3 consists of 16 residues. Between the trimmed V and J ends, which lost 6 bases and 6 bases, there was a span of 20 bases. CDR1 KGHSH and CDR2 LQKENI come from the germline V gene.

This clonotype was counted at least ten times. The V call is TRBV6-1, the J call TRBJ2-7; 7 nucleotides match TRBD1. Germline trimming cut 4 bases from V and 1 base from J; bases unmatched to any gene: 4. Germline CDR1 is MNHNS and CDR2 is SASEGT. This CDR3 region has 14 residues. CDR3 DNA: TGTGCCAGCAGTGCTGCAGGGGGATCCTACGAGCAGTACTTC. This codes for CASSAAGGSYEQYF.

The J gene is TRBJ1-5, the V gene TRBV12-3 or TRBV12-4; TRBD1 is a possible D gene (5 bases). This CDR3 is 15 amino acids long. Trimming pared 6 bases from V and 6 bases from J, leaving 18 bases between. The CDR3 DNA follows: TGTGCCAGCAGCCCCAGTAGGGCAGGGCTTCAGCCCCAGCATTTT. Protein: CASSPSRAGLQPQHF.

To note about this clonotype: Given a much more abundant clone one base away, this may be a read error. The V and J genes are TRBV5-1 and TRBJ1-3, with D uncertain. This CDR3 contains 13 residues. Germline assignment: CDR1 SGHRS and CDR2 YFSETQ. Here the CDR3 reads CASSVNSGNTTYF. For the CDR3, the DNA is TGCGCCAGCAGCGTCAACTCTGGAAACACCACATATTTT.